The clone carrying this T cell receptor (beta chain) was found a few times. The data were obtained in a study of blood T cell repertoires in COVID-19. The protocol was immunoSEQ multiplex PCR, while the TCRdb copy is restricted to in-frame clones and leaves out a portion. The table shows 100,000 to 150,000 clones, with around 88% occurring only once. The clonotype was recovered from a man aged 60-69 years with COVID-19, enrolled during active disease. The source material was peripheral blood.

The CDR3 loop reads CATSREGLNEKLFF. The DNA of the CDR3 is TGTGCCACCAGCAGAGAGGGCTTAAATGAAAAACTGTTTTTT. The V and J genes are TRBV15 and TRBJ1-4; the D is unclear. Germline-derived CDR1 and CDR2 are LNHNV and YYDKDF (reference sequence). The CDR3 covers 14 residues. The ends were cut back, 0 bases at V and 5 bases at J, with 7 bases in the middle.